These 27 T cell receptor beta chains came from one sample sequenced in a study of T cells in Graves' hyperthyroidism and ophthalmopathy. TCR beta CDR3 regions were amplified from RNA. The primer set for the first-round RT-PCR of the TCR CDR3 was HTBI. TCRdb called the multiplex PCR reads again in MiXCR, with one record for every CDR3 protein. The sample gives around 390,000 distinct CDR3 sequences, more than 14% of which show up once; less than 20% is in the top ten. Source material: blood. The receptor source for this set is a woman under 40 with Graves' ophthalmopathy.

CDR3 nucleotides: TGTGCCAGCAGCCCAGACGGGACACCGGGGGTTAATGAAAAACTGTTTTTT. Translated: CASSPDGTPGVNEKLFF. The J gene is TRBJ1-4, the V gene TRBV9; perhaps TRBD1 as D (6 bases). Trimming pared 4 bases from V and 4 bases from J, leaving 20 bases between. Per germline, CDR1 SGDLS and CDR2 YYNGEE. The CDR3 is 17 residues long.

The chain links TRBV6-5 to TRBJ2-2; no clear D. The CDR3 is 14 amino acids. Germline CDR1 and CDR2: MNHEY and SVGAGI. Trimming removed 0 bases from V and 6 bases from J, with 8 bases in between. The CDR3 sequence is CASSYSPRAGELFF. CDR3 nucleotide sequence: TGTGCCAGCAGTTACTCCCCTAGGGCCGGGGAGCTGTTTTTT.

This clonotype was observed many times. The chain employs TRBV20-1 and TRBJ1-3; D gene uncertain. The CDR3 is made up of 14 amino acids. Germline V gene sequence: CDR1 DFQATT, CDR2 SNEGSKA (reference sequence). Trimming removed 3 bases from V and 3 bases from J, with 12 bases in between. The CDR3 sequence is CSASPYPVGNTIYF. Here the CDR3 DNA reads TGCAGTGCTAGTCCATACCCAGTTGGAAACACCATATATTTT.

The chain couples TRBV20-1 to TRBJ2-1; D gene uncertain. The CDR3 consists of 15 residues. V was cut by 3 bases and J by 3 bases, with 15 bases left in between. The germline gives CDR1 DFQATT, CDR2 SNEGSKA (reference sequence). CDR3 region: CSARGAQTLYNEQFF. As DNA, the CDR3 is TGCAGTGCTAGGGGCGCCCAGACCCTCTACAATGAGCAGTTCTTC.

This clonotype was observed at least ten times. The chain uses TRBV28 and TRBJ2-7; no clear D gene. CDR3 length equals 12 residues. CDR1 MDHEN and CDR2 SYDVKM come from the germline V gene. Trimming shortened V by 8 bases and J by 4 bases, and 12 bases separated the two germline ends. The CDR3 loop reads CASSAYRYEQYF. The CDR3 bases are TGTGCCAGCTCGGCCTATAGGTACGAGCAGTACTTC.

This clonotype appeared many times. The J gene is TRBJ2-5, the V gene TRBV20-1; 7 bases match TRBD2. CDR1 is DFQATT and CDR2 is SNEGSKA in the germline V gene (reference sequence). Unmatched junction bases numbered 8, after V lost 1 base and J lost 3 bases. CDR3 length equals 15 residues. DNA of the CDR3: TGCAGTGCTAGAGTAACAGCGGGGAAAGAAGAGACCCAGTACTTC. It specifies CSARVTAGKEETQYF.

This clonotype turned up a few times. The rearrangement joins TRBV7-2 to TRBJ1-3; D gene unclear. From germline, CDR1 is SGHTA and CDR2 FQGNSA. The CDR3 consists of 18 residues. V lost 5 bases and J 1 base, leaving 21 bases between the germline ends. This CDR3 is CASSLSFVYEQSGNTIYF. CDR3 bases: TGTGCCAGCAGCCTATCATTTGTTTATGAACAATCTGGAAACACCATATATTTT.

This clonotype was found many times. This chain links TRBV12-3 or TRBV12-4 with TRBJ2-5; TRBD2 might be the D (5 bases). This CDR3 has 13 residues. The ends were cut back, 3 bases at V and 5 bases at J, with 10 bases in the middle. Written as DNA, the CDR3 is TGTGCCAGCAGTTTCAGGCCGGGGGAGACCCAGTACTTC. It encodes CASSFRPGETQYF.

V and J are TRBV4-1 and TRBJ2-7; D unresolved. Germline CDR1 MGHRA, CDR2 YSYEKL. The CDR3 is 17 residues long. V was cut by 2 bases and J by 7 bases, with 24 bases left in between. This CDR3 is CASSQHLHYLYLREQYF. In nucleotides, the CDR3 is TGCGCCAGCAGCCAACACTTACACTACCTCTACCTACGAGAGCAGTACTTC.

The J gene is TRBJ1-5, the V gene TRBV6-1; the D is unclear. This CDR3 spans 13 amino acids. Trimming stripped 5 bases from V and 0 bases from J, with 5 bases between. Germline-derived CDR1 and CDR2 are MNHNS and SASEGT. The CDR3 region is CASSPSSNQPQHF. The CDR3 DNA is TGTGCCAGCAGTCCGAGTAGCAATCAGCCCCAGCATTTT.

This clonotype turned up a few times. This rearrangement joins TRBV11-2 to TRBJ1-4; D uncertain. Germline loops: CDR1 SGHAT, CDR2 FQNNGV. Trimming took off 4 bases at V and 7 bases at J, with 16 bases between the two ends. The CDR3 is 15 amino acids. The CDR3 region is CASSSPHNRGEKLFF. The DNA of the CDR3 is TGTGCCAGCAGCTCCCCACACAACCGCGGTGAAAAACTGTTTTTT.

This rearrangement joins TRBV27 to TRBJ1-4, with 7 bases that match TRBD1. V shed 6 bases and J 0 bases; nucleotides not matched to a gene: 4. Germline values: CDR1 MNHEY, CDR2 SMNVEV (reference sequence). The CDR3 is 15 amino acids. For the CDR3, the DNA is TGTGCCAGCAGCGACCAGGGGGCAACTAATGAAAAACTGTTTTTT. It encodes CASSDQGATNEKLFF.

This clonotype was detected many times. The chain employs TRBV30 and TRBJ2-1; no firm D call. Trimming took off 0 bases at V and 7 bases at J, with 7 bases between the two ends. Germline-derived CDR1 and CDR2 are GTSNPN and SVGIG (reference sequence). The CDR3 spans 12 residues. The CDR3 protein is CAWSVPRNEQFF. CDR3 sequence (DNA): TGTGCCTGGAGTGTCCCCAGGAATGAGCAGTTCTTC.

Only a few counts were recorded for this clonotype. The junction departs from the called germline gene at one end, perhaps through a read error. The chain joins TRBV5-5 to TRBJ1-6; 7 bases match TRBD1. Germline V gives CDR1 SGHKS, CDR2 YYEKEE (reference sequence). CDR3 length: 15 amino acids. CDR3 sequence (DNA): TGTGCCAACAGCTTGGACGGACAGGAGAATTCACCCCTCCACTTT. As protein: CANSLDGQENSPLHF.

This clonotype has only a few counts. The chain has TRBV29-1 and TRBJ2-1; D is undetermined. The CDR3 has 13 residues. Trimming shortened V by 6 bases and J by 4 bases, and 13 bases separated the two germline ends. Germline CDR1 SQVTM, CDR2 ANQGSEA. The chain's CDR3 is CSVWTVSYNEQFF. CDR3 in DNA: TGCAGCGTATGGACGGTATCGTACAATGAGCAGTTCTTC.

This clonotype was observed a few times. V is TRBV5-6 and J is TRBJ2-7, with 9 bases that match TRBD1. The CDR3 totals 15 residues. V lost 0 bases to trimming and J lost 8 bases; unmatched junction nucleotides: 9. CDR1 is SGHDT and CDR2 is YYEEEE in the germline V gene. CDR3 residues: CASSLEGQGSFQQYF. DNA of the CDR3: TGTGCCAGCAGCTTGGAGGGACAGGGAAGTTTTCAGCAGTACTTC.

The chain combines TRBV9 with TRBJ1-2, with unresolved D. This CDR3 is built from 13 residues. The ends were cut back, 0 bases at V and 2 bases at J, with 5 bases in the middle. The germline gives CDR1 SGDLS, CDR2 YYNGEE. The CDR3 loop is CASSVEGNYGYTF. DNA of the CDR3: TGTGCCAGCAGCGTAGAAGGGAACTATGGCTACACCTTC.

The genes are TRBV15 and TRBJ1-4, with TRBD1 identical over 9 bases. This CDR3 is 16 amino acids long. Germline-derived CDR1 and CDR2 are LNHNV and YYDKDF (reference sequence). The junction had 9 bases not matched to a gene; V was cut back by 3 bases and J by 7 bases. The CDR3 region has the DNA TGTGCCACCAGCAGGGGGCACAGGGGGCTTTCTGAAAAACTGTTTTTT. Encoded protein: CATSRGHRGLSEKLFF.

This clonotype was seen repeatedly, ten times or more. This sequence joins TRBV12-3 or TRBV12-4 and TRBJ1-6; TRBD1 aligns across 8 bases. CDR3 length: 13 residues. V was clipped by 5 bases and J by 7 bases; unmatched bases: 1. The CDR3 DNA is TGTGCCAGCAGTCGACAGGGGAATTCACCCCTCCACTTT. This encodes CASSRQGNSPLHF.

This clonotype was seen at least ten times. The chain links TRBV4-1 to TRBJ1-2, with D possibly being TRBD1 (5 bases). The V end was cut by 2 bases, the J end by 6 bases, with 16 bases between. The germline gives CDR1 MGHRA, CDR2 YSYEKL. The CDR3 length is 15 residues. The DNA of the CDR3 is TGCGCCAGCAGCCAAAGACTTGAGGGGATCGATGGCTACACCTTC. It codes for CASSQRLEGIDGYTF.

V is TRBV29-1 and J is TRBJ2-7; D is uncertain. V was clipped by 4 bases and J by 2 bases, with 27 bases between them. The germline gives CDR1 SQVTM, CDR2 ANQGSEA. The CDR3 totals 18 residues. The CDR3, as DNA: TGCAGCGTTGTACCCCAGAACCCCGCTAGGCAAACTACCTACGAGCAGTACTTC. Translated, it gives CSVVPQNPARQTTYEQYF.

This clonotype was found many times. The chain combines TRBV4-1 with TRBJ1-3, with D uncertain. The V and J ends lost 4 bases and 0 bases respectively, with 16 bases between them. CDR1 is MGHRA and CDR2 is YSYEKL in the germline V gene. The CDR3 length is 17 residues. This CDR3 is CASSPSDGRSSGNTIYF. CDR3 nucleotide sequence: TGCGCCAGCAGCCCCTCGGACGGAAGATCCTCTGGAAACACCATATATTTT.

This clonotype was seen at least ten times. V usage is TRBV2 and J usage is TRBJ2-5; 10 nucleotides align to TRBD1. The length of the CDR3 is 15 residues. CDR1 is SNHLY and CDR2 is FYNNEI in the germline V gene. V shed 6 bases and J 4 bases; nucleotides not matched to a gene: 8. Written as DNA, the CDR3 is TGTGCCAGCAGAAGGGGACAGGGGTTGGGAGAGACCCAGTACTTC. The encoded protein is CASRRGQGLGETQYF.

Many counts were recorded for this clonotype. This rearrangement joins TRBV11-2 to TRBJ2-2; no firm D call. CDR1 is SGHAT, CDR2 FQNNGV, per germline. The CDR3 extends over 15 amino acids. The germline V and J ends were trimmed by 0 bases and 0 bases, with 5 bases remaining between them. The CDR3 is CASSLELTNTGELFF. For the CDR3, the DNA is TGTGCCAGCAGCTTAGAGTTAACGAACACCGGGGAGCTGTTTTTT.

Only a few counts were recorded for this clonotype. The J gene is TRBJ2-1, the V gene TRBV15; 13 bases are shared with TRBD2. The ends lost 8 bases at V and 0 bases at J; junction bases unmatched: 4. The CDR3 sequence is 16 residues long. Per germline, CDR1 LNHNV and CDR2 YYDKDF (reference sequence). This CDR3 is CATGLAGAYSYNEQFF. CDR3 coding DNA: TGTGCCACCGGACTAGCGGGGGCCTACTCCTACAATGAGCAGTTCTTC.

This clonotype was recorded at least ten times. A much larger clone lies a single base off, so this may be a read error. The chain couples TRBV11-1 to TRBJ1-1; 8 bases map to TRBD1. V shed 5 bases, J shed 5 bases, and the junction held 4 bases outside the gene matches. There are 13 residues in the CDR3. Germline CDR1 is SGHAT and CDR2 is FQDESV (reference sequence). CDR3 amino acids: CASSADRVTEAFF. CDR3 DNA sequence: TGTGCCAGCAGCGCGGACAGGGTGACTGAAGCTTTCTTT. Using reference TRBV11-1 and TRBJ1-1 for the parts outside the CDR3, the full variable domain is EAEVAQSPRYKITEKSQAVAFWCDPISGHATLYWYRQILGQGPELLVQFQDESVVDDSQLPKDRFSAERLKGVDSTLKIQPAELGDSAMYLCASSADRVTEAFFGQGTRLTVV.

There are many counts of this clonotype. The chain employs TRBV11-2 and TRBJ2-2, with a tentative D call TRBD1 (6 bases). The CDR3 runs 15 residues. Trimming removed 4 bases from V and 2 bases from J, with 11 bases in between. Germline CDR1 reads SGHAT; CDR2 reads FQNNGV. For the CDR3, the DNA is TGTGCCAGCAGCTCACAGGGTCTAAACACCGGGGAGCTGTTTTTT. Its protein product is CASSSQGLNTGELFF. Filled out from reference TRBV11-2 and TRBJ2-2, the complete variable domain reads EAGVAQSPRYKIIEKRQSVAFWCNPISGHATLYWYQQILGQGPKLLIQFQNNGVVDDSQLPKDRFSAERLKGVDSTLKIQPAKLEDSAVYLCASSSQGLNTGELFFGEGSRLTVL.